This T cell receptor beta chain was retrieved from a study of OX40 agonist ivuxolimab in advanced cancers. Assay: immunoSEQ multiplex PCR; the TCRdb copy retains only in-frame clones and omits some. The sample shows approximately 45,000 clones, about 85% of them seen only once. Sequencing used CD4+ or CD8+ T cells sorted from blood, obtained in a trial of the OX40 agonist ivuxolimab. This TCR derives from an adult with an advanced solid tumor such as melanoma, head and neck, liver or kidney cancer.

The chain's CDR3 is CASSYDTATTEAFF. Here the CDR3 DNA reads TGTGCCAGCAGTTACGATACAGCAACCACTGAAGCTTTCTTT. V and J are TRBV6-5 and TRBJ1-1; D remains unclear. V lost 2 bases and J lost 4, with 11 bases in between. The CDR3 spans 14 residues. CDR1 and CDR2 from the germline V gene are MNHEY and SVGAGI.